This T cell receptor (beta chain) was identified in a study of identical twins. Trimming cost V 2 bases and J 6 bases, with 14 bases left between them. Germline CDR1 LGHDT, CDR2 YNNKEL (reference sequence). The CDR3 totals 15 residues. TCRdb reprocessed the 5' RACE reads via MiXCR and lists one record per CDR3 protein. The repertoire holds around 490,000 distinct CDR3 sequences, 15% seen once, with roughly 0.4% in the top ten. The same sample was also used in a study of yellow fever vaccine responses in identical twins. From that paper: Reported findings indicate that twins' vaccine T cell responses seemed partially convergent, partially personalized.

This clonotype was obtained from a woman between 18 and 29 years old in good health. The sequencing input was CD4+ T cells sorted from blood. The J gene is TRBJ2-1, the V gene TRBV3-1; D is unresolved. DNA of the CDR3: TGTGCCAGCAGCCAAAATTCCCCCCGCGGCAATGAGCAGTTCTTC. The encoded protein is CASSQNSPRGNEQFF.